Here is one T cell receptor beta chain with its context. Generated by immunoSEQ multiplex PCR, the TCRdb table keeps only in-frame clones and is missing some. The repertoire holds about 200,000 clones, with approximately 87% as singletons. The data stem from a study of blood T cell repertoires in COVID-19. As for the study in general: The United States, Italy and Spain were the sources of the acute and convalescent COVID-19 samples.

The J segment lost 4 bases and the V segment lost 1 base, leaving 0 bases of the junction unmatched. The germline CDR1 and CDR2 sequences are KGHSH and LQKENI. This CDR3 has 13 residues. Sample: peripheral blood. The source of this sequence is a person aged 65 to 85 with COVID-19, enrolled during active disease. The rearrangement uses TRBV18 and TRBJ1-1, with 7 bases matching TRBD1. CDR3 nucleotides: TGTGCCAGCTCACCACAGGGGGCCACTGAAGCTTTCTTT. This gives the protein CASSPQGATEAFF.